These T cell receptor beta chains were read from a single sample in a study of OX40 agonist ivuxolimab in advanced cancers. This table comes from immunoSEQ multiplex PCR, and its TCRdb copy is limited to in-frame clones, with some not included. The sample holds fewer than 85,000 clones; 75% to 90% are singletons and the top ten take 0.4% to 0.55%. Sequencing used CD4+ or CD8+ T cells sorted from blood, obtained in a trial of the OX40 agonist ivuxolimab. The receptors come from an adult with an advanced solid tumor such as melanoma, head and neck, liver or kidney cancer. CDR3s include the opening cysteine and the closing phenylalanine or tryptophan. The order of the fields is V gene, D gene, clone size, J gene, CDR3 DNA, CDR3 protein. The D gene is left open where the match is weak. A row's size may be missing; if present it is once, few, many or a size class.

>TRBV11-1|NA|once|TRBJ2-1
TGTGCCAGCAGCCCCGGGGACTTCTACAATGAGCAGTTCTTC
CASSPGDFYNEQFF
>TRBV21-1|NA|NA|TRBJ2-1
TGTGCCAGCAGCGATCCGGGACAGAAGAAGTACAATGAGCAGTTCTTC
CASSDPGQKKYNEQFF
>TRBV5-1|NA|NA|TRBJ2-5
TGCGCCAGCAGCGGTGGGTCAGGCGGCGCGGAGACCCAGTACTTC
CASSGGSGGAETQYF
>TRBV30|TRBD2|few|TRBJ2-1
TGTGCTCGCAAGGGGACTAGCGGTTACAATGAGCAGTTCTTC
CARKGTSGYNEQFF
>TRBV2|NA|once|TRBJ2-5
TGTGCCATCCCTCAACTCAGGGGTAAAGCGCTTCAAGAGACCCAGTACTTC
CAIPQLRGKALQETQYF
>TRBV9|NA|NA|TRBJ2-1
TGTGCCAGCAGCGGCAGGGGACTGTCCTACAATGAGCAGTTCTTC
CASSGRGLSYNEQFF
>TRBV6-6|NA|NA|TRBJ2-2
TGTGCCAGCAGTCCCCCCGGGGGTAACACCGGGGAGCTGTTTTTT
CASSPPGGNTGELFF
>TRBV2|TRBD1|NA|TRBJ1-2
TGTGCCAGCAGTGAACAAGGGGGCCACTATGGCTACACCTTC
CASSEQGGHYGYTF
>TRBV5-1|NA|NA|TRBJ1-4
TGCGCCAGCAGCCAAGGACGGTTAACTAATGAAAAACTGTTTTTT
CASSQGRLTNEKLFF
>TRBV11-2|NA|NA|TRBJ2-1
TGTGCCAGCAGCTTAGATCGCGGGGTGAGGAGGTTCGATGAGCAGTTCTTC
CASSLDRGVRRFDEQFF
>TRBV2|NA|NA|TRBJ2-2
TGTGCCAGCAGTTATGAGGTTACGAACACCGGGGAGCTGTTTTTT
CASSYEVTNTGELFF
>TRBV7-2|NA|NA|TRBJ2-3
TGTGCCAGCAGCTTTGCCGATACGCAGTATTTT
CASSFADTQYF
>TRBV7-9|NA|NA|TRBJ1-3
TGTGCCAGCAGCTTAGCGGGTCCCCTGGGGGAGTTAAACACCATATATTTT
CASSLAGPLGELNTIYF
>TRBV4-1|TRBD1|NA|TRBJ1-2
TGCGCCAGCAGCCGAGAACAGGGGGCTACCTATGGCTACACCTTC
CASSREQGATYGYTF
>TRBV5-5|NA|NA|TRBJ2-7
TGTGCCAGCAGCCGCGGGATGACCTACGAGCAGTACTTC
CASSRGMTYEQYF
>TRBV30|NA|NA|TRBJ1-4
TGTGCCTGGAGTAGGGGGGTCACAGTAGGGGAAAAACTGTTTTTT
CAWSRGVTVGEKLFF
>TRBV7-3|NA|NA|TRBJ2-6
TGTGCCAGCAGTCTAAAGGCCCCCTCCCTCGTTGGGGCCAACGTCCTGACTTTC
CASSLKAPSLVGANVLTF
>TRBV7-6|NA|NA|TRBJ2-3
TGTGCCAGCCAGGGTGGTCCCTCGGCAGATACGCAGTATTTT
CASQGGPSADTQYF
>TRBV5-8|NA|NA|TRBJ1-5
TGTGCCAGCAGCTTGGATTGGTCGGGCAATCAGCCCCAGCATTTT
CASSLDWSGNQPQHF
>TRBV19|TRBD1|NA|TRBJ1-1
TGTGCCAGTAGTACACGGACAGGGCCTCACACTGAAGCTTTCTTT
CASSTRTGPHTEAFF
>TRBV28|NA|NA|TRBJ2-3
TGTGCCAGCAGTTTCGGGGGGCCCCCCACAGATACGCAGTATTTT
CASSFGGPPTDTQYF
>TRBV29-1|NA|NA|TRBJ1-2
TGCAGCGTTGGGGGTTCTAACTATGGCTACACCTTC
CSVGGSNYGYTF
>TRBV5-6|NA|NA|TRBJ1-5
TGTGCCAGCAGCACAAACAGGGTTAGCAATCAGCCCCAGCATTTT
CASSTNRVSNQPQHF
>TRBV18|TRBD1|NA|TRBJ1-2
TGTGCCAGCTCGCGACAGGGGAACTATGGCTACACCTTC
CASSRQGNYGYTF
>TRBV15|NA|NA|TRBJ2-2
TGTGCCACCAGCAGAGTCCCGAGATCCGGGGAGCTGTTTTTT
CATSRVPRSGELFF
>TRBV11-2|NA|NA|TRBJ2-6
TGTGCCAGCAGCTTAGCAGGTGCCGGGGCCAACGTCCTGACTTTC
CASSLAGAGANVLTF
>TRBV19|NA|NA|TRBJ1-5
TGTGCCAGTTCAGGTACAGGGTCTGGCAATCAGCCCCAGCATTTT
CASSGTGSGNQPQHF
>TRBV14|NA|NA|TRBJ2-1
TGTGCCAGCAGCCGAATTGGACGGGAGAGGAATGAGCAGTTCTTC
CASSRIGRERNEQFF
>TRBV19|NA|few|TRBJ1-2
TGTGCCAGTACCTACGGCTATGGCTACACCTTC
CASTYGYGYTF
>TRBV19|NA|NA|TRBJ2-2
TGTGCCAGTACCCCGGTAGGGGGGAACACCGGGGAGCTGTTTTTT
CASTPVGGNTGELFF
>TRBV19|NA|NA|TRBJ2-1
TGTGCCAGTAGTATAAACAGGCGCTCCTACAATGAGCAGTTCTTC
CASSINRRSYNEQFF
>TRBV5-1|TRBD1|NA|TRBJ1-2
TGCGCCAGCAGCTTGGACAGGGGAGGATATGGCTACACCTTC
CASSLDRGGYGYTF
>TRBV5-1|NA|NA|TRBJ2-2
TGCGCCAGCAGCTCCCGGACAGATTCGGCCGGGGAGCTGTTTTTT
CASSSRTDSAGELFF
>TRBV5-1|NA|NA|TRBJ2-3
TGCGCCAGTCGGTCGGACACAGATACGCAGTATTTT
CASRSDTDTQYF
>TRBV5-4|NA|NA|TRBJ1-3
TGTGCCAGCAGCTTGGCACCGAGCTCTGGAAACACCATATATTTT
CASSLAPSSGNTIYF
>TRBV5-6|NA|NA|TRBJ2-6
TGTGCCAGCAGCCGAAGGACCGGAGCCTCCTCTGGGGCCAACGTCCTGACTTTC
CASSRRTGASSGANVLTF
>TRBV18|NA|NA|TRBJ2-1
TGTGCCAGCTCACCATACGACAGCTCCTACAATGAGCAGTTCTTC
CASSPYDSSYNEQFF
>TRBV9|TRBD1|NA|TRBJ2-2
TGTGCCAGCAGCGTAGACGACAGGGGGACCGGGGAGCTGTTTTTT
CASSVDDRGTGELFF
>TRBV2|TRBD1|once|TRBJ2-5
TGTGCCAAAGCAAGGGGGACAGGACAACTAGAGACCCAGTACTTC
CAKARGTGQLETQYF
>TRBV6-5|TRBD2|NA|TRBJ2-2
TGTGCCAGCAGTTACTCGGGGGGGACCACCGGGGAGCTGTTTTTT
CASSYSGGTTGELFF
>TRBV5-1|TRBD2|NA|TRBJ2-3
TGCGCCAGCAGCTTGGTACTAGCGGGGAGCACAGATACGCAGTATTTT
CASSLVLAGSTDTQYF
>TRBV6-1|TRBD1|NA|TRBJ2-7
TGTGCCAGCAGGGGACAGGGGGCCAACTACGAGCAGTACTTC
CASRGQGANYEQYF
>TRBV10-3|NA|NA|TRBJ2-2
TGTGCCATCAGTGAGAGGGGGAACACCGGGGAGCTGTTTTTT
CAISERGNTGELFF
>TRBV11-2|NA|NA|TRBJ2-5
TGTGCCAGCAGCTTAGATCCAGGGATCAAGACCCAGTACTTC
CASSLDPGIKTQYF
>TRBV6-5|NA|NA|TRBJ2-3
TGTGCCAGCAGTTCTTGGGCTACAGATACGCAGTATTTT
CASSSWATDTQYF
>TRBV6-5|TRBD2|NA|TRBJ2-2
TGTGCCAGCAGGGGACTATCCGGCGCCGGGGAGCTGTTTTTT
CASRGLSGAGELFF
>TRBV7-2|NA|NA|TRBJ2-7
TGTGCCAGCAGCTCTCCGGTGGCGTACGAGCAGTACTTC
CASSSPVAYEQYF
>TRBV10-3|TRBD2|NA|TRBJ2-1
TGTGCCATCAGGACAGGGACTAGCGGGAGTGAGCAGTTCTTC
CAIRTGTSGSEQFF
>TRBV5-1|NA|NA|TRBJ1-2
TGCGCCAGCAGCTTGGCGGCAGAGTCCTATGGCTACACCTTC
CASSLAAESYGYTF
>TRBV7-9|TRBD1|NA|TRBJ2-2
TGTGCCAGCCGGCGAGGGGGCGCAGGCACCGGGGAGCTGTTTTTT
CASRRGGAGTGELFF
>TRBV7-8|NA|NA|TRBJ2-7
TGTGCCAGCAGCTTATCCGTACTCCGGATCTACTCCTACGAGCAGTACTTC
CASSLSVLRIYSYEQYF